A single sample is the source of the 20 T cell receptor beta chains below, sequenced in a study of CD8+CD57+ T cells in acquired aplastic anemia. Investigators profiled TCR beta VDJ and CDR3 from genomic DNA template. One entry per CDR3 protein results from TCRdb running MiXCR on the reads. The sample lists a few hundred thousand distinct CDR3 sequences; just under 70% were seen once. Material: sorted CD4+, CD8+, or CD8+CD57+ T cells (not recorded which) from PBMCs. Source of these receptors: a human donor in good health, serving as a control.

The chain combines TRBV7-3 with TRBJ1-6; D perhaps matches TRBD1 (5 bases). Germline V gene sequence: CDR1 SGHTA, CDR2 FQGTGA. This CDR3 region has 15 residues. V was pared by 4 bases and J by 19 bases, with 26 bases between. CDR3 DNA: TGTGCCAGCAGCTCTATAGCGGGGGGGATGTACAATGAGCACTTT. This sequence encodes CASSSIAGGMYNEHF. Together with reference TRBV7-3 and TRBJ1-6, the CDR3 gives the full variable domain: GAGVSQTPSNKVTEKGKYVELRCDPISGHTALYWYRQSLGQGPEFLIYFQGTGAADDSGLPNDRFFAVRPEGSVSTLKIQRTERGDSAVYLCASSSIAGGMYNEHFGNGTRLTVT.

This clonotype was found once. The V gene is TRBV7-2, the J gene TRBJ2-7; D may correspond to TRBD1 or TRBD2 (5 bases each). Trimming shortened V by 5 bases and J by 13 bases, and 27 bases separated the two germline ends. Germline CDR1 reads SGHTA; CDR2 reads FQGNSA. CDR3 length equals 15 residues. Here the CDR3 reads CASSPLGVPAPGPYF. The CDR3 DNA reads as TGTGCCAGCAGCCCTCTTGGGGTTCCGGCGCCGGGACCCTACTTC.

The chain combines TRBV12-3 or TRBV12-4 with TRBJ1-1, with TRBD1 as a possible D gene (6 bases). The CDR3 contains 14 residues. Trimming stripped 5 bases from V and 7 bases from J, with 17 bases between. This CDR3 is CASSTSGDVSEAFF. The CDR3 DNA is TGTGCCAGCAGTACATCAGGGGACGTAAGTGAAGCTTTCTTT.

In regard to this clonotype: A much larger clone differs by one base, so this may be a read error. V usage is TRBV6-2 or TRBV6-3 and J usage is TRBJ1-2, with 10 bases that match TRBD1. V lost 7 bases and J lost 5; bases outside the gene matches: 10. CDR1 is MNHEY, CDR2 SVGEGT, per germline. The CDR3 loop spans 15 amino acids. CDR3 in amino acids: CASNQDPGQGYGYTF. Here the CDR3 DNA reads TGTGCCAGCAACCAAGATCCGGGACAGGGGTATGGCTACACCTTC.

V gene TRBV7-6 combines with J gene TRBJ1-1; D call uncertain. V lost 4 bases and J 14 bases, leaving 23 bases between the germline ends. CDR1 is SGHVS and CDR2 is FNYEAQ in the germline V gene. The CDR3 is made up of 14 amino acids. The CDR3, as DNA: TGTGCCAGCAGCTCCCAGAGCGCCTACGAGCAGTACTTCTTT. Protein sequence: CASSSQSAYEQYFF.

Ten or more counts support this clonotype. The gene calls are TRBV5-1 and TRBJ1-4; D ambiguous. V gave up 0 bases and J gave up 5 bases, with 8 bases separating them. CDR3 length: 14 amino acids. Germline values: CDR1 SGHRS, CDR2 YFSETQ. DNA for the CDR3: TGCGCCAGCAGCTTGGAAGGATCCAATGAAAAACTGTTTTTT. It is translated as CASSLEGSNEKLFF.

Ten or more counts support this clonotype. The chain has TRBV5-1 and TRBJ2-7; TRBD2 matches 13 bases. This CDR3 contains 14 residues. V lost 7 bases, J lost 2 bases, and 3 bases stayed unmatched. Germline assignment: CDR1 SGHRS and CDR2 YFSETQ. The CDR3 region is CASRGTSGAYEQYF. CDR3 DNA: TGCGCCAGCCGCGGGACTAGCGGGGCCTACGAGCAGTACTTC.

V and J are TRBV6-2 or TRBV6-3 and TRBJ1-1; 8 bases fit TRBD1. From germline, CDR1 is MNHEY and CDR2 SVGEGT. V was clipped by 8 bases and J by 8 bases; unmatched bases: 10. The CDR3 covers 13 residues. Here the CDR3 reads CASGTGFGPEAFF. The DNA for the CDR3 is TGTGCCAGCGGGACAGGTTTTGGCCCCGAAGCTTTCTTT.

This clonotype was seen many times. The chain carries TRBV5-6 and TRBJ2-5; D may match TRBD1 or TRBD2 (5 bases each). In germline, CDR1 is SGHDT, CDR2 YYEEEE. V lost 5 bases and J 1 base, leaving 12 bases between the germline ends. The CDR3 consists of 14 residues. CDR3 amino acids: CASSPTGTQETQYF. CDR3 in DNA: TGTGCCAGCAGTCCGACCGGGACCCAAGAGACCCAGTACTTC.

The V call is TRBV20-1, the J call TRBJ2-7; the D is unclear. The ends were cut back, 0 bases at V and 2 bases at J, with 8 bases in the middle. This CDR3 contains 13 residues. Germline CDR1 and CDR2: DFQATT and SNEGSKA (reference sequence). The CDR3 nucleotides read TGCAGTGCTAGAGACTCTGCGACCTACGAGCAGTACGTC. It specifies CSARDSATYEQYV.

V usage is TRBV5-1 and J usage is TRBJ2-7; D is ambiguous. This CDR3 has 15 amino acids. The V end lost 3 bases, the J end lost 4 bases, and 17 bases lay between the germline ends. The germline V gene encodes CDR1 SGHRS and CDR2 YFSETQ. CDR3 coding DNA: TGCGCCAGCAGCTCCCAATCCCCACTTTATTACGAGCAGTACTTC. This translates into CASSSQSPLYYEQYF.

This clonotype was recorded at least ten times. The chain combines TRBV20-1 with TRBJ2-5; 13 nucleotides match TRBD2. With V trimmed by 3 bases and J by 1 base, 11 bases remained unmatched. Looked up from germline, CDR1 is DFQATT and CDR2 is SNEGSKA (reference sequence). The CDR3 is made up of 18 amino acids. In DNA form, the CDR3 reads TGCAGTGCTAGCCCTACTAGCGGGGGGGCGGATTTCCAAGAGACCCAGTACTTC. It specifies CSASPTSGGADFQETQYF.

The gene calls are TRBV12-3 or TRBV12-4 and TRBJ2-1; D not resolved. This CDR3 region has 13 residues. Trimming took off 5 bases at V and 4 bases at J, with 9 bases between the two ends. The DNA for the CDR3 is TGTGCCAGCAGTCTCGTAAGGTACAATGAGCAGTTCTTC. It specifies CASSLVRYNEQFF.

This clonotype has a single count. The junction shows a germline mismatch at one end, possibly a read error. The chain recombines TRBV5-1 with TRBJ2-5, with D perhaps assigned TRBD1 or TRBD2 (5 bases each). The length of the CDR3 is 14 residues. The germline gives CDR1 SGHRS, CDR2 YFSETQ. The CDR3 protein is CASSFYGANTTQYF. For the CDR3, the DNA is TGCGCTAGCAGCTTCTACGGGGCTAACACGACCCAGTACTTC.

This clonotype came up many times. This chain links TRBV19 with TRBJ1-5; D gene ambiguous. The CDR3 runs 15 residues. V was cut by 11 bases and J by 1 base, with 18 bases left in between. Germline CDR1 reads LNHDA; CDR2 reads SQIVND (reference sequence). This CDR3 reads CASVVVAGSNQPQHF. CDR3 bases: TGTGCCTCAGTAGTTGTGGCGGGGAGCAATCAGCCCCAGCATTTT. Together with reference TRBV19 and TRBJ1-5, the CDR3 gives the full variable domain: DGGITQSPKYLFRKEGQNVTLSCEQNLNHDAMYWYRQDPGQGLRLIYYSQIVNDFQKGDIAEGYSVSREKKESFPLTVTSAQKNPTAFYLCASVVVAGSNQPQHFGDGTRLSIL.

Turning to this clonotype: No conserved phenylalanine or tryptophan ends this CDR3, so it is likely a read error. This chain connects TRBV10-3 to TRBJ2-7, with TRBD2 matching 9 bases. The CDR3 extends over 17 amino acids. Losses at the gene ends were 10 bases for V and 0 bases for J; bases not matched to a gene: 16. Germline CDR1 reads ENHRY; CDR2 reads SYGVKD. CDR3 protein: CASSQFSSGESSYEQYL. The CDR3 DNA reads TGTGCCAGCAGCCAATTTTCTAGCGGGGAGAGCTCCTACGAGCAGTACCTC.

This clonotype was detected ten times or more. The chain recombines TRBV29-1 with TRBJ1-2, with D unresolved. Germline V gives CDR1 SQVTM, CDR2 ANQGSEA. With 3 bases removed from V and 4 bases from J, the gap between germline ends came to 6 bases. CDR3 length equals 11 residues. CDR3 DNA sequence: TGCAGCGTTGATCCAGGCTATGGCTACACCTTC. Protein: CSVDPGYGYTF.

There are many counts of this clonotype. V is TRBV9 and J is TRBJ2-3, with D possibly TRBD1 on 5 matching bases. The germline V gene has CDR1 SGDLS and CDR2 YYNGEE. Between the trimmed V and J ends, which lost 0 bases and 1 base, there was a span of 9 bases. The CDR3 runs 15 residues. CDR3 sequence (DNA): TGTGCCAGCAGCGTAGAGATGGGGCGCACAGATACGCAGTATTTT. This encodes CASSVEMGRTDTQYF. The complete variable domain, with remaining parts taken from reference TRBV9 and TRBJ2-3, reads DSGVTQTPKHLITATGQRVTLRCSPRSGDLSVYWYQQSLDQGLQFLIQYYNGEERAKGNILERFSAQQFPDLHSELNLSSLELGDSALYFCASSVEMGRTDTQYFGPGTRLTVL.

The chain couples TRBV10-3 to TRBJ1-6; no reliable D call. Germline V lookup: CDR1 ENHRY, CDR2 SYGVKD. The CDR3 is 14 amino acids. CDR3 amino acids: CVCSECWRDSPLHF. The CDR3 DNA reads TGTGTCTGCAGTGAGTGTTGGCGCGATTCACCCCTCCACTTT.

The chain is built from TRBV20-1 and TRBJ1-2, with a weak D call TRBD1 (6 bases). There are 14 residues in the CDR3. V gave up 3 bases and J gave up 4 bases, with 15 bases separating them. Germline CDR1 is DFQATT and CDR2 is SNEGSKA (reference sequence). This CDR3 reads CSASTQGKRYGYTF. The CDR3 coding sequence is TGCAGTGCTAGTACGCAGGGGAAGCGCTATGGCTACACCTTC.